This section outlines one TCR beta chain sequence together with its context. The antigen is unknown. CDR1 is MNHNS and CDR2 is SASEGT in the germline V gene. The CDR3 has 16 amino acids. V gave up 7 bases and J gave up 2 bases; unmatched junction bases: 11. The data were obtained in a study of T cell repertoires in cytomegalovirus infection. Study information: In the study, CMV epitopes included recently identified HLA-C-restricted and well-studied HLA-B-restricted ones. A matching HLA type, together with CMV infection, was signaled by public TCR beta signatures.

Each CDR3 protein gets one entry after TCRdb re-called the reads with MiXCR. The sample carries approximately 730,000 distinct CDR3 sequences, around 31% recorded once. Study conclusions and caveats: Within the response measured ex vivo, HLA-C-restricted CMV-specific TCR beta clonotypes were dominant.

Sequenced material: cultured PBMCs, taken from culture after CMV antigen stimulation. The chain carries TRBV6-1 and TRBJ1-2; 9 bases match TRBD1. The sequence was collected from a human donor in good health (CMV status not recorded). Some clones in this sample may be carry-over from other donors' samples. The CDR3 DNA sequence: TGTGCCAGCACCCTTATTCCGGGACAGGGAAACTATGGCTACACCTTC. It codes for CASTLIPGQGNYGYTF.